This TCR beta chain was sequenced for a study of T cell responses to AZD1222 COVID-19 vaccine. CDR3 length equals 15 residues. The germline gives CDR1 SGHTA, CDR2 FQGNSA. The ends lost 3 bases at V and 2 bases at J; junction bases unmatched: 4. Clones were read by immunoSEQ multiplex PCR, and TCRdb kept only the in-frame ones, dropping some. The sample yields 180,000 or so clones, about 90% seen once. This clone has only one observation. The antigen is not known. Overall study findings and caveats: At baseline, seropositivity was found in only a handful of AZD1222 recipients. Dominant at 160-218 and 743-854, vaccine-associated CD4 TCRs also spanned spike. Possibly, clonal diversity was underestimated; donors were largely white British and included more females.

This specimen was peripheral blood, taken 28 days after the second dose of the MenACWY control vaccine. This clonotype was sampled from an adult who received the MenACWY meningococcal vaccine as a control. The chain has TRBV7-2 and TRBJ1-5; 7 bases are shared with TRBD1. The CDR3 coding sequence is TGTGCCAGCAGCTTCACCACAGGGGGCAATCAGCCCCAGCATTTT. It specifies CASSFTTGGNQPQHF. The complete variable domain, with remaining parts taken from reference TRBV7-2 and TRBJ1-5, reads GAGVSQSPSNKVTEKGKDVELRCDPISGHTALYWYRQSLGQGLEFLIYFQGNSAPDKSGLPSDRFSAERTGGSVSTLTIQRTQQEDSAVYLCASSFTTGGNQPQHFGDGTRLSIL.